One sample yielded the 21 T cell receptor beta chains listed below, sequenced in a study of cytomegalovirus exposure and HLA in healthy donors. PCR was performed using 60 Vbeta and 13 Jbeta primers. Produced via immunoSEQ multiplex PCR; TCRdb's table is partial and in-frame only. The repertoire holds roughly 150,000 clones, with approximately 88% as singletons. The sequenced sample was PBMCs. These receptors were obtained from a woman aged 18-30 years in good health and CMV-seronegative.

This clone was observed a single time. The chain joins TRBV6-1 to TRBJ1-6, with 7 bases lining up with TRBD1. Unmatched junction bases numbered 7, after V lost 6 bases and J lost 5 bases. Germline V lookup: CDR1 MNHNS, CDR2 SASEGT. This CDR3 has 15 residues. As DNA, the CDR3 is TGTGCCAGCAGCCGATACGGGACAGATAATTCACCCCTCCACTTT. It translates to CASSRYGTDNSPLHF.

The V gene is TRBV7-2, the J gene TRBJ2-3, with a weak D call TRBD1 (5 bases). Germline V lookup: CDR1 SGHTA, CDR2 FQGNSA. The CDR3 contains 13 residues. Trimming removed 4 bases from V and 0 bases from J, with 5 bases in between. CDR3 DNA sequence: TGTGCCAGCAGCTCAGGGAGCACAGATACGCAGTATTTT. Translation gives CASSSGSTDTQYF.

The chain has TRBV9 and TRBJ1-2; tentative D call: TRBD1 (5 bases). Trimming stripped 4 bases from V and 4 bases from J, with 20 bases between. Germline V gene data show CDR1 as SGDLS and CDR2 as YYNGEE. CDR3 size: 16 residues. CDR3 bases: TGTGCCAGCAGCCAGGCATGGGCAGGGTCCACCTATGGCTACACCTTC. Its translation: CASSQAWAGSTYGYTF. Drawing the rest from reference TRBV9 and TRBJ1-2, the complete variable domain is DSGVTQTPKHLITATGQRVTLRCSPRSGDLSVYWYQQSLDQGLQFLIQYYNGEERAKGNILERFSAQQFPDLHSELNLSSLELGDSALYFCASSQAWAGSTYGYTFGSGTRLTVV.

CDR3 coding DNA: TGTGCCAGCAGTGGAACGGACAGGTTAGGCTACACCTTC. Translation: CASSGTDRLGYTF. This sequence joins TRBV6-1 and TRBJ1-2; 7 bases are a match to TRBD1. The junction had 7 bases not matched to a gene; V was cut back by 4 bases and J by 8 bases. CDR1 MNHNS and CDR2 SASEGT come from the germline V gene. The length of the CDR3 is 13 residues.

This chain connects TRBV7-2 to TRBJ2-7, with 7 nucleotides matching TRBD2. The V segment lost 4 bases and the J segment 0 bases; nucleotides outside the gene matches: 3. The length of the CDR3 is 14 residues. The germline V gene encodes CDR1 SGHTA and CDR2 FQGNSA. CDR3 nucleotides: TGTGCCAGCAGCTCCCGGACTAGCTCCTACGAGCAGTACTTC. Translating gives CASSSRTSSYEQYF.

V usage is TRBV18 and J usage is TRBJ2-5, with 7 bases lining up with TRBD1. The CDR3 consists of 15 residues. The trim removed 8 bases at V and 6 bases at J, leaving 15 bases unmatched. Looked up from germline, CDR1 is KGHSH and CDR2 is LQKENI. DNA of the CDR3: TGTGCCAGCACACAGGAAACCACAGGGGCGAAGACCCAGTACTTC. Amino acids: CASTQETTGAKTQYF. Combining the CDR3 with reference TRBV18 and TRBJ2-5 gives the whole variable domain NAGVMQNPRHLVRRRGQEARLRCSPMKGHSHVYWYRQLPEEGLKFMVYLQKENIIDESGMPKERFSAEFPKEGPSILRIQQVVRGDSAAYFCASTQETTGAKTQYFGPGTRLLVL.

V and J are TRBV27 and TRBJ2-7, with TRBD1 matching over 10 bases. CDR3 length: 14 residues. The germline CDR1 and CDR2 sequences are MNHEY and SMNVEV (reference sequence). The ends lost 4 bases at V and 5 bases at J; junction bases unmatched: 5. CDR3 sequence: CASSSTGGMDEQYF. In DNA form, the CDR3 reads TGTGCCAGCAGTTCGACAGGGGGCATGGACGAGCAGTACTTC.

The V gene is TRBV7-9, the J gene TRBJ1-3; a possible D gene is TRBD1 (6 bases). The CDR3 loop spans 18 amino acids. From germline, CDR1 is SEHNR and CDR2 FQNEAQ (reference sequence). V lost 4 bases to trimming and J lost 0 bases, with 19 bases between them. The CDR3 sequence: CASSSRPQGTTSGNTIYF. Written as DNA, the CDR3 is TGTGCCAGCAGCTCGCGACCTCAGGGGACTACCTCTGGAAACACCATATATTTT.

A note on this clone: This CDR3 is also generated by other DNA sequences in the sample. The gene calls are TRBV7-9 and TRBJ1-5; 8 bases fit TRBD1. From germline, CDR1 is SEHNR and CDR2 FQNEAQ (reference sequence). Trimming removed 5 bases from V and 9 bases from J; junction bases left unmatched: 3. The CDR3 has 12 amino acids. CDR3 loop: CASSLGTGPQHF. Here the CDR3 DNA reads TGTGCCAGCAGCCTCGGGACAGGGCCCCAGCATTTT.

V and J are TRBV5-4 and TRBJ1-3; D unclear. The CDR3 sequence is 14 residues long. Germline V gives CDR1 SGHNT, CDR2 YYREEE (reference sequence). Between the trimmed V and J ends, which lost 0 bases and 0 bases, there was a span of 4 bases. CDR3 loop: CASSLGSSGNTIYF. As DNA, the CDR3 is TGTGCCAGCAGCTTGGGTAGCTCTGGAAACACCATATATTTT.

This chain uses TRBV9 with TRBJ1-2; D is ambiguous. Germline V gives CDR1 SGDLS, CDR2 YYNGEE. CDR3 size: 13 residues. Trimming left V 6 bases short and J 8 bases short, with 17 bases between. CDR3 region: CASTAEGIGGYTF. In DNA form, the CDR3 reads TGTGCCAGCACCGCCGAGGGAATAGGCGGCTACACCTTC.

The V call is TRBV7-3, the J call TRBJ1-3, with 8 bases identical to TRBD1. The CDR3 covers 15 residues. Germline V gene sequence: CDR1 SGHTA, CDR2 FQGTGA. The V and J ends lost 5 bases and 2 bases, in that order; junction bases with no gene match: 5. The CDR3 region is CASSVTGGTGNTIYF. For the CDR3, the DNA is TGTGCCAGCAGCGTCACAGGGGGGACTGGAAACACCATATATTTT.

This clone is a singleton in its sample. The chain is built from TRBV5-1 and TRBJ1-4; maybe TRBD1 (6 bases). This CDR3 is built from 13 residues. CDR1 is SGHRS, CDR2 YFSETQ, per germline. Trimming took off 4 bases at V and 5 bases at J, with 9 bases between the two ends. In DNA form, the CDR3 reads TGCGCCAGCAGCATCGGACAGAATGAAAAACTGTTTTTT. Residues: CASSIGQNEKLFF. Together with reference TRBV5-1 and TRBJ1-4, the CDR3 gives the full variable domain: KAGVTQTPRYLIKTRGQQVTLSCSPISGHRSVSWYQQTPGQGLQFLFEYFSETQRNKGNFPGRFSGRQFSNSRSEMNVSTLELGDSALYLCASSIGQNEKLFFGSGTQLSVL.

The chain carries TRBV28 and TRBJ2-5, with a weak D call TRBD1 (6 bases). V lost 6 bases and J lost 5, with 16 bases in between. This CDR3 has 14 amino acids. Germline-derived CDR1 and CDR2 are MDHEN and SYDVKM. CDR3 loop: CASSSRTGWETQYF. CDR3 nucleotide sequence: TGTGCCAGCAGCTCCAGAACAGGGTGGGAGACCCAGTACTTC.

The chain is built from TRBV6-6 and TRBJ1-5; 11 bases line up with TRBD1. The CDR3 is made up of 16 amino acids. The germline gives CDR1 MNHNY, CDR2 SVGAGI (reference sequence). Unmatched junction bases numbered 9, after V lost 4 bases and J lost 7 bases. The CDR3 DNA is TGTGCCAGCAGTTCCGGACAGGGGGCTGTATGGCAGCCCCAGCATTTT. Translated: CASSSGQGAVWQPQHF.

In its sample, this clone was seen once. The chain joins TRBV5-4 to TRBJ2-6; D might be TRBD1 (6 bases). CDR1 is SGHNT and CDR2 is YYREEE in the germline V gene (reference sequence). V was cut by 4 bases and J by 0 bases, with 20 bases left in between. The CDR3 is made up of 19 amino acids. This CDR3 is CASSGQPGQTNSGANVLTF. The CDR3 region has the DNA TGTGCCAGCAGCGGACAACCGGGACAAACAAACTCTGGGGCCAACGTCCTGACTTTC.

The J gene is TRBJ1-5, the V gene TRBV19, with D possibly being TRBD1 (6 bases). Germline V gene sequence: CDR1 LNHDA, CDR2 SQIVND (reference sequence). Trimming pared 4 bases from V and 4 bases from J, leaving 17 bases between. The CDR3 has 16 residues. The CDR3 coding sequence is TGTGCCAGTAGTAACATCGAATACAGGGAAAATCAGCCCCAGCATTTT. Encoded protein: CASSNIEYRENQPQHF.

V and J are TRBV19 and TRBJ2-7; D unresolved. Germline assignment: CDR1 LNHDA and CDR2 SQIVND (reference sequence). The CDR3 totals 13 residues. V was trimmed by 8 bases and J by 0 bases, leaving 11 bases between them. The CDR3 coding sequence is TGTGCCAGTGGGCCCCTGAGCTCCTACGAGCAGTACTTC. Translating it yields CASGPLSSYEQYF.

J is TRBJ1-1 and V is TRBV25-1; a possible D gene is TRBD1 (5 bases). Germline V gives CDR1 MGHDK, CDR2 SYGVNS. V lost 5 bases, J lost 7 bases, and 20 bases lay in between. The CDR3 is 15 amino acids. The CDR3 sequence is CASSRAGSLTGEAFF. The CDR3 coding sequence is TGTGCCAGCAGTAGGGCAGGGTCCTTGACGGGTGAAGCTTTCTTT.

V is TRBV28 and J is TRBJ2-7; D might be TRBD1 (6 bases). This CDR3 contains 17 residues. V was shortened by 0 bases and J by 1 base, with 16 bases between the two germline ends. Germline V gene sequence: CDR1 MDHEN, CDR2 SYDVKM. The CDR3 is CASSLWGFGDTSYEQYF. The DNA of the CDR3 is TGTGCCAGCAGTTTATGGGGTTTCGGGGACACTTCCTACGAGCAGTACTTC.

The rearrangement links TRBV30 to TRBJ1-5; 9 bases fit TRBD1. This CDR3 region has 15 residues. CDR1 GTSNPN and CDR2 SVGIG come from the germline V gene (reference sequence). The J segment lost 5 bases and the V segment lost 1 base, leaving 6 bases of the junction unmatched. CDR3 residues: CAWSEGTGTYQPQHF. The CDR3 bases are TGTGCCTGGAGTGAAGGGACAGGGACATATCAGCCCCAGCATTTT.